A single sample is the source of the 9 T cell receptor beta chains below, sequenced in a study of glioma-infiltrating T cells (dated by TCRdb to about 2016). The sequencer was an Illumina MiSeq. The iRepertoire nested amplicon-rescue multiplex PCR (arm-PCR) platform was used to amplify TCR alpha and beta CDR3 regions from RNA. Using fastp at Q25 and MiXCR, TCRdb reprocessed the public reads and kept productive beta chains. Each entry merges the rows of one CDR3 protein and shows their most common DNA and genes. For this sample the table gives about 140,000 distinct CDR3 sequences, of which more than 35% were detected only once. Of the sample, over 15% is held by the ten largest clones. Sequencing was done on a sample of glioma tissue, nonneoplastic brain tissue, or PBMCs (not recorded which). These receptors all come from a human donor with low-grade glioma or glioblastoma, undergoing nonglioma brain surgery, or in good health (not recorded which).

V gene TRBV4-2 combines with J gene TRBJ2-7; D is tentatively TRBD1 or TRBD2 (6 bases each). The germline V and J ends were trimmed by 4 bases and 2 bases, with 15 bases remaining between them. The germline V gene has CDR1 LGHNA and CDR2 YNFKEQ. The CDR3 is 15 amino acids. The CDR3 reads CASSPEGGLPYEQYF. CDR3 nucleotides: TGTGCCAGCAGCCCAGAGGGGGGCCTCCCCTACGAGCAGTACTTC.

This CDR3 is CSALIVQGSETQYF. CDR3 DNA sequence: TGCAGTGCCCTGATTGTACAAGGATCAGAGACCCAGTACTTC. This chain uses TRBV20-1 with TRBJ2-5; D not certain. There are 14 residues in the CDR3. Trimming pared 6 bases from V and 4 bases from J, leaving 18 bases between. CDR1 is DFQATT and CDR2 is SNEGSKA in the germline V gene (reference sequence).

This clonotype was observed a few times. V usage is TRBV7-2 and J usage is TRBJ2-1; no definite D call. Germline CDR1 reads SGHTA; CDR2 reads FQGNSA. The V end lost 5 bases, the J end lost 8 bases, and 7 bases lay between the germline ends. The CDR3 loop spans 11 amino acids. DNA of the CDR3: TGTGCCAGCAGCAGGAGCGATGAGCAGTTCTTC. The encoded protein is CASSRSDEQFF.

This clonotype was counted once. A much larger clone lies one base from this, so it may be a read error. The chain has TRBV10-3 and TRBJ1-1, with D hard to call. CDR3 length: 15 residues. CDR1 ENHRY and CDR2 SYGVKD come from the germline V gene. V lost 4 bases and J 5 bases, leaving 17 bases between the germline ends. The CDR3 DNA reads TGTGCCATCAGTGGGGAAAACTACCAGGAAACTGAAGCTTTCTTT. It specifies CAISGENYQETEAFF.

This clonotype was counted between two and nine times. This chain joins TRBV27 and TRBJ1-2; TRBD1 matches 8 bases. CDR1 is MNHEY and CDR2 is SMNVEV in the germline V gene (reference sequence). The CDR3 runs 14 residues. Unmatched junction bases numbered 6, after V lost 5 bases and J lost 4 bases. CDR3 in DNA: TGTGCCAGCAGTGTGACAGGGGAGGCCTATGGCTACACCTTC. Protein: CASSVTGEAYGYTF.

This clonotype was observed a few times. This chain links TRBV7-6 with TRBJ1-6; D is unclear. The CDR3 totals 15 residues. V was shortened by 5 bases and J by 9 bases, with 17 bases between the two germline ends. The V gene's germline CDR1 is SGHVS and CDR2 FNYEAQ. The CDR3 nucleotides are TGTGCCAGCAGCCTAGATGGGGATTCCGGTTCACCCCTCCACTTT. It codes for CASSLDGDSGSPLHF.

This clonotype was observed a handful of times. CDR3 in amino acids: CASGGQGQGEQFF. CDR3 DNA: TGTGCCAGCGGGGGGCAGGGGCAGGGTGAGCAGTTCTTC. The rearrangement joins TRBV6-1 to TRBJ2-1; the D call may be TRBD1 or TRBD2 (6 bases each). Trimming pared 8 bases from V and 9 bases from J, leaving 17 bases between. CDR3 length: 13 amino acids. CDR1 and CDR2 (germline): MNHNS, SASEGT.

The chain is built from TRBV5-5 and TRBJ1-5, with D uncertain. The CDR3 runs to 12 residues. The germline V and J ends were trimmed by 4 bases and 5 bases, with 7 bases remaining between them. Germline CDR1 and CDR2: SGHKS and YYEKEE (reference sequence). CDR3 bases: TGTGCCAGCAGCAAACAAGATCAGCCCCAGCATTTT. As protein: CASSKQDQPQHF.

The V gene is TRBV6-2 or TRBV6-3, the J gene TRBJ1-1; 7 nucleotides line up with TRBD1. Germline V gene data show CDR1 as MNHEY and CDR2 as SVGEGT. CDR3 length: 19 residues. Trimming at V came to 3 bases and at J to 1 base, leaving 17 bases not matched to a gene. CDR3 sequence reads: CASSYWGDRDTKPNTEAFF. The CDR3 nucleotides read TGTGCCAGCAGTTATTGGGGGGACAGAGATACGAAGCCGAACACTGAAGCTTTCTTT.